The 3 T cell receptor beta chains below all came from one sample that was sequenced in a study of blood T cell repertoires in COVID-19. Libraries were prepared by immunoSEQ multiplex PCR; TCRdb keeps only in-frame clonotypes and omits some of them. The sample lists roughly 240,000 clones, 85% seen once, with about 9.1% in the top ten. Specimen: PBMCs or T cells enriched from blood (not recorded which). The receptor source for this set is a woman between 45 and 65 years old with acute COVID-19.

The V and J genes are TRBV5-4 and TRBJ2-2; unclear D gene. CDR3 size: 14 residues. Trimming cost V 4 bases and J 3 bases, with 10 bases left between them. Germline CDR1 is SGHNT and CDR2 is YYREEE (reference sequence). The CDR3 coding sequence is TGTGCCAGCAGCCCCCCAAGCCACACCGGGGAGCTGTTTTTT. This translates into CASSPPSHTGELFF.

As regards this clone: The junction does not match germline at one end; this may be a read error. The chain recombines TRBV7-2 with TRBJ1-2, with TRBD1 matching 9 bases. CDR1 SGHTA and CDR2 FQGNSA come from the germline V gene. CDR3 length equals 15 residues. The CDR3 spells CASSLAPTTGQGPEF. The CDR3 region has the DNA TGTGCCAGCAGCTTAGCCCCCACAACTGGACAGGGGCCAGAATTC. The full variable domain, completed using reference TRBV7-2 and TRBJ1-2, is GAGVSQSPSNKVTEKGKDVELRCDPISGHTALYWYRQSLGQGLEFLIYFQGNSAPDKSGLPSDRFSAERTGGSVSTLTIQRTQQEDSAVYLCASSLAPTTGQGPEFGSGTRLTVV.

The V gene is TRBV7-8, the J gene TRBJ2-2; possible D gene TRBD1, 6 bases. V was trimmed by 5 bases and J by 1 base, leaving 14 bases between them. Germline V gives CDR1 SGHVS, CDR2 FQNEAQ. The CDR3 totals 16 residues. The CDR3 protein is CASSPDRQRNTGELFF. DNA for the CDR3: TGTGCCAGCAGCCCCGACAGGCAACGGAACACCGGGGAGCTGTTTTTT.